These 4 T cell receptor beta chains share one sample of origin, sequenced in a study of T cells after yellow fever vaccination. One entry per CDR3 protein results from TCRdb running MiXCR on the 5' RACE reads. The sample has hundreds of thousands of distinct CDR3 sequences; approximately 13% are singletons. The sequences come from PBMCs, collected on the day of the yellow fever booster vaccination. These receptors were collected from a young man who received the YFV17D yellow fever vaccine.

The chain has TRBV7-9 and TRBJ1-2, with 7 bases fitting TRBD1. The CDR3 is made up of 13 amino acids. J was trimmed by 2 bases and V by 7 bases; bases with no gene match: 4. Germline CDR1 is SEHNR and CDR2 is FQNEAQ (reference sequence). The CDR3 sequence: CASKQGTNYGYTF. The CDR3, as DNA: TGTGCCAGCAAACAGGGGACGAACTATGGCTACACCTTC. Using reference TRBV7-9 and TRBJ1-2 for the parts outside the CDR3, the full variable domain is DTGVSQNPRHKITKRGQNVTFRCDPISEHNRLYWYRQTLGQGPEFLTYFQNEAQLEKSRLLSDRFSAERPKGSFSTLEIQRTEQGDSAMYLCASKQGTNYGYTFGSGTRLTVV.

V is TRBV6-5 and J is TRBJ2-5, with a tentative D call TRBD2 (5 bases). Germline-derived CDR1 and CDR2 are MNHEY and SVGAGI. V lost 0 bases to trimming and J lost 4 bases, with 12 bases between them. CDR3 length equals 15 residues. CDR3 DNA sequence: TGTGCCAGCAGTTACTCGACGTCTGCGGGAGAGACCCAGTACTTC. Protein: CASSYSTSAGETQYF.

This clonotype was seen a few times. The gene calls are TRBV7-2 and TRBJ2-1; a possible D gene is TRBD1 (6 bases). Germline-derived CDR1 and CDR2 are SGHTA and FQGNSA. The length of the CDR3 is 13 residues. Between the trimmed V and J ends, which lost 3 bases and 12 bases, there was a span of 15 bases. The CDR3 DNA sequence: TGTGCCAGCAGCTTGTACAGGGAGAGCGCGCAGTTCTTC. It is translated as CASSLYRESAQFF.

At least ten counts were recorded for this clonotype. CDR3 sequence (DNA): TGTGCCAGCAGCTTAGGTGGGCTAACTAGCACAGATACGCAGTATTTT. Its translation is CASSLGGLTSTDTQYF. This chain uses TRBV7-2 with TRBJ2-3; D remains ambiguous. The CDR3 has 16 amino acids. Per the germline V gene, CDR1 is SGHTA and CDR2 is FQGNSA. Trimming removed 1 base from V and 0 bases from J, with 11 bases in between.